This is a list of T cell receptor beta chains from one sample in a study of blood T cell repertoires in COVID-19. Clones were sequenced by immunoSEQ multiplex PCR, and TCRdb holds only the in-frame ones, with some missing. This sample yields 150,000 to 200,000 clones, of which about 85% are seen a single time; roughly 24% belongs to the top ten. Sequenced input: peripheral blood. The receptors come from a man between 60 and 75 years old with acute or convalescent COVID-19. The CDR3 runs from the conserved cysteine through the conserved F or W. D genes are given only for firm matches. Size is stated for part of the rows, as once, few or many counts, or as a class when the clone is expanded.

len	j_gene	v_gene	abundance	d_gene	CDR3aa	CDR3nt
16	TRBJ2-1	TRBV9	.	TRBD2	CASSVALAARDNEQFF	TGTGCCAGCAGCGTAGCTCTAGCGGCACGGGACAATGAGCAGTTCTTC
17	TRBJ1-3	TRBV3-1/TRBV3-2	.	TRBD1	CASSQEQGAFSGNTIYF	TGTGCCAGCAGCCAAGAACAGGGGGCTTTTTCTGGAAACACCATATATTTT
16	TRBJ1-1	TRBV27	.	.	CASSLNGQGMNTEAFF	TGTGCCAGCAGTTTAAATGGGCAGGGGATGAACACTGAAGCTTTCTTT
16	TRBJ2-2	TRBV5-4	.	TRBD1	CASSLVQGAVTGELFF	TGTGCCAGCAGCTTGGTGCAGGGGGCGGTCACCGGGGAGCTGTTTTTT
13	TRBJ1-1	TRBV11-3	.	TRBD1	CASSLIQGAEAFF	TGTGCCAGCAGCTTAATACAGGGGGCTGAAGCTTTCTTT
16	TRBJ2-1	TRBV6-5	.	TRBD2	CASSYSQLAGTDEQFF	TGTGCCAGCAGTTACTCGCAGTTAGCGGGAACGGATGAGCAGTTCTTC
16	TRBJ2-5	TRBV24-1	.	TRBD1	CATSVGTGGVQETQYF	TGTGCCACCAGTGTAGGGACAGGGGGGGTTCAAGAGACCCAGTACTTC
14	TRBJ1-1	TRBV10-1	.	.	CASSESSMNTEAFF	TGCGCCAGCAGTGAGTCATCCATGAACACTGAAGCTTTCTTT
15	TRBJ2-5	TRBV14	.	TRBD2	CASSQVAGAGETQYF	TGTGCCAGCAGCCAAGTAGCGGGAGCCGGGGAGACCCAGTACTTC
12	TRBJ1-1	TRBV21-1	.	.	CASSQKPGEAFF	TGTGCCAGCAGCCAAAAGCCGGGGGAAGCTTTCTTT
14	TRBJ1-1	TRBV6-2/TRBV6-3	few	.	CASSYAGVGTEAFF	TGTGCCAGCAGTTATGCGGGGGTTGGGACTGAAGCTTTCTTT
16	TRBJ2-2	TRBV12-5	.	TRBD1	CASGSGAQGATGELFF	TGTGCTAGTGGTTCTGGTGCCCAGGGGGCAACCGGGGAGCTGTTTTTT
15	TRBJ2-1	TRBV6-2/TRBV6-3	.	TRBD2	CASSYGTSGGNEQFF	TGTGCCAGCAGTTACGGGACTAGCGGGGGCAATGAGCAGTTCTTC
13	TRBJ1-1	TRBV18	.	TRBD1	CASSPDRGTEAFF	TGTGCCAGCTCACCGGACAGGGGGACTGAAGCTTTCTTT
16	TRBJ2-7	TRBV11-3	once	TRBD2	CASSLVTSGSSYEQYF	TGTGCCAGCAGCTTAGTGACTAGCGGAAGCTCCTACGAGCAGTACTTC
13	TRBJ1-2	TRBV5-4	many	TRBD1	CASSLGTDYGYTF	TGTGCCAGCAGCCTGGGGACAGACTATGGCTACACCTTC
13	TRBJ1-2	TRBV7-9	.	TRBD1	CASSPTGVYGYTF	TGTGCCAGCAGCCCGACAGGGGTTTATGGCTACACCTTC